The 8 T cell receptor beta chains below were found in one sample sequenced in a study of blood T cell repertoires in COVID-19. Method: immunoSEQ multiplex PCR; TCRdb's copy keeps in-frame clones and lacks some. The sample lists about 100,000 clones; 90% to 95% were seen once. Sample: peripheral blood. These receptors were obtained from a man aged 50-60 years with active COVID-19.

This sequence joins TRBV23-1 and TRBJ2-7; 8 bases map to TRBD1. TRBV23-1 counts as an open reading frame of uncertain function. The CDR3 runs 15 residues. J lost 9 bases, V lost 3 bases, and 13 bases had no gene match. The CDR3 DNA is TGCGCCAGCAGTCACCACCTTAAGGACAGGGTCGGGCAGTACGTC. This encodes CASSHHLKDRVGQYV.

The genes are TRBV3-1 (or the pseudogene TRBV3-2) and TRBJ2-5; 13 nucleotides align to TRBD2. There are 16 residues in the CDR3. V shed 4 bases, J shed 3 bases, and the junction held 5 bases outside the gene matches. Germline loops: CDR1 LGHDT, CDR2 YNNKEL (reference sequence). CDR3 region: CASSLTGLAGKETQYF. CDR3 sequence (DNA): TGTGCCAGCAGCCTCACGGGACTAGCGGGAAAAGAGACCCAGTACTTC.

In this sample, this clone turned up once. The V call is TRBV7-2, the J call TRBJ1-4, with 11 bases identical to TRBD1. The CDR3 has 16 amino acids. CDR1 is SGHTA, CDR2 FQGNSA, per germline. After removal of 3 bases from V and 7 bases from J, the junction contained 7 bases not matched to a gene. This CDR3 reads CASSFTVGTGGEKLFF. The CDR3 bases are TGTGCCAGCAGCTTCACTGTGGGGACAGGGGGTGAAAAACTGTTTTTT.

This clone was counted between two and nine times. The chain has TRBV25-1 and TRBJ1-6; perhaps TRBD1 as D (6 bases). Germline assignment: CDR1 MGHDK and CDR2 SYGVNS. The CDR3 is 14 amino acids. Trimming took off 6 bases at V and 4 bases at J, with 10 bases between the two ends. The CDR3 DNA follows: TGTGCCAGCAGAGGCGACAGGTATAATTCACCCCTCCACTTT. Protein product: CASRGDRYNSPLHF.

V usage is TRBV24-1 and J usage is TRBJ2-3, with D possibly matching TRBD1 (6 bases). V lost 2 bases to trimming and J lost 5 bases, with 10 bases between them. Per the germline V gene, CDR1 is KGHDR and CDR2 is SFDVKD. The CDR3 sequence is 14 residues long. The CDR3 sequence is CATSDSRGGDTQYF. CDR3 bases: TGTGCCACCAGTGATTCGAGAGGGGGAGATACGCAGTATTTT.

The chain combines TRBV7-2 with TRBJ1-6, with D tentatively TRBD1 (5 bases). The CDR3 length is 16 residues. V lost 5 bases and J 5 bases, leaving 16 bases between the germline ends. CDR1 and CDR2 from the germline V gene are SGHTA and FQGNSA. CDR3: CASSHGAQSNNSPLHF. CDR3 DNA: TGTGCCAGCAGCCATGGGGCACAGTCCAATAATTCACCCCTCCACTTT. The whole variable domain, remainder taken from reference TRBV7-2 and TRBJ1-6, is GAGVSQSPSNKVTEKGKDVELRCDPISGHTALYWYRQSLGQGLEFLIYFQGNSAPDKSGLPSDRFSAERTGGSVSTLTIQRTQQEDSAVYLCASSHGAQSNNSPLHFGNGTRLTVT.

The genes are TRBV19 and TRBJ2-7; TRBD1 aligns across 7 bases. Germline V gene sequence: CDR1 LNHDA, CDR2 SQIVND (reference sequence). J lost 4 bases, V lost 5 bases, and 5 bases had no gene match. This CDR3 is 13 amino acids long. The CDR3 protein is CASSFQTGYEQYF. In nucleotides, the CDR3 is TGTGCCAGTAGTTTTCAGACAGGGTACGAGCAGTACTTC.

J is TRBJ1-5 and V is TRBV5-6; 8 bases agree with TRBD1. V trimming: 2 bases; J trimming: 9 bases; junction bases outside the gene matches: 7. The CDR3 has 14 amino acids. Germline-derived CDR1 and CDR2 are SGHDT and YYEEEE. This CDR3 is CASSFGQGLRPQHF. The CDR3 coding sequence is TGTGCCAGCAGCTTCGGACAGGGCTTAAGGCCCCAGCATTTT.